The 25 T cell receptor beta chains presented below share a single source sample, sequenced in a study of cytomegalovirus exposure and HLA in healthy donors. The data were produced by immunoSEQ multiplex PCR, yet TCRdb's version contains in-frame clones alone and is incomplete. The sample records 150,000 to 200,000 clones, 86% being singletons. Sequenced input: PBMCs. Every receptor here comes from a man between 18 and 29 years old in good health and CMV-seropositive.

The chain's CDR3 is CSVRTYFEQYF. The CDR3 DNA reads TGCAGCGTCCGGACTTACTTCGAGCAGTACTTC. The chain recombines TRBV29-1 with TRBJ2-7; the D gene is possibly TRBD2 (5 bases). The germline gives CDR1 SQVTM, CDR2 ANQGSEA. The CDR3 is 11 amino acids. The V gene lost 6 bases and the J gene lost 6 bases, with 12 bases spanning the gap.

V and J are TRBV19 and TRBJ2-1, with 10 bases identical to TRBD2. CDR1 is LNHDA and CDR2 is SQIVND in the germline V gene (reference sequence). The V and J ends lost 10 bases and 8 bases, in that order; junction bases with no gene match: 8. The CDR3 covers 13 residues. The CDR3 DNA follows: TGTGCCAAAGAGCGGGAGGGCCAGTATGAGCAGTTCTTC. Its protein product is CAKEREGQYEQFF. Supplemented by reference TRBV19 and TRBJ2-1, the full variable domain reads DGGITQSPKYLFRKEGQNVTLSCEQNLNHDAMYWYRQDPGQGLRLIYYSQIVNDFQKGDIAEGYSVSREKKESFPLTVTSAQKNPTAFYLCAKEREGQYEQFFGPGTRLTVL.

The V and J genes are TRBV11-2 and TRBJ1-4; 10 bases align to TRBD1. The junction had 12 bases not matched to a gene; V was cut back by 8 bases and J by 9 bases. The CDR3 totals 15 residues. Germline CDR1 SGHAT, CDR2 FQNNGV. CDR3 amino acids: CASAQIRTGGKKLFF. CDR3 nucleotides: TGTGCCAGCGCACAGATAAGGACAGGGGGAAAAAAACTGTTTTTT.

The V and J genes are TRBV18 and TRBJ2-7; tentative D call: TRBD2 (7 bases). The CDR3 loop spans 14 amino acids. The germline gives CDR1 KGHSH, CDR2 LQKENI. V was clipped by 6 bases and J by 5 bases, with 17 bases between them. The CDR3 DNA reads as TGTGCCAGCTCCCCCTACGGGGGGCAAAACGAGCAGTACTTC. Translated: CASSPYGGQNEQYF.

This chain joins TRBV27 and TRBJ1-1; 9 bases align to TRBD1. The CDR3 extends over 19 amino acids. The V gene end was trimmed by 6 bases and the J gene end by 6 bases; junction bases not matched to a gene: 23. Germline loops: CDR1 MNHEY, CDR2 SMNVEV (reference sequence). CDR3 sequence reads: CASSSRTGAEDWIHPEAFF. The DNA of the CDR3 is TGTGCCAGCAGCTCCCGGACAGGGGCGGAAGATTGGATTCATCCTGAAGCTTTCTTT.

This clone was observed a single time. The gene calls are TRBV7-8 and TRBJ2-2, with a weak D call TRBD1 (6 bases). The V end lost 8 bases, the J end lost 1 base, and 17 bases lay between the germline ends. Germline V lookup: CDR1 SGHVS, CDR2 FQNEAQ. The CDR3 covers 16 residues. The CDR3 loop is CASYRVSWVNTGELFF. For the CDR3, the DNA is TGTGCCAGCTACAGGGTTAGTTGGGTGAACACCGGGGAGCTGTTTTTT.

The rearrangement joins TRBV28 to TRBJ1-2, with TRBD1 identical over 7 bases. The germline gives CDR1 MDHEN, CDR2 SYDVKM. V shed 8 bases and J 4 bases; nucleotides not matched to a gene: 13. This CDR3 region has 15 residues. The CDR3 DNA reads TGTGCCAGCCTATCCCCAGCAGGGGGGTCCTATGGCTACACCTTC. Translated: CASLSPAGGSYGYTF.

V and J are TRBV6-4 and TRBJ2-1, with 9 nucleotides matching TRBD1. The CDR3 is 15 amino acids. The V segment lost 1 base and the J segment 6 bases; nucleotides outside the gene matches: 4. Germline V gene data show CDR1 as MRHNA and CDR2 as SNTAGT. CDR3 loop: CASSDLGTGLNEQFF. The CDR3 DNA reads as TGTGCCAGCAGTGACTTGGGGACAGGGCTCAATGAGCAGTTCTTC.

The chain has TRBV6-6 and TRBJ2-1; D may be TRBD2 (6 bases). Germline V lookup: CDR1 MNHNY, CDR2 SVGAGI (reference sequence). Trimming shortened V by 8 bases and J by 6 bases, and 20 bases separated the two germline ends. The CDR3 is made up of 15 amino acids. CDR3 sequence: CASFRDSGVRNEQFF. DNA for the CDR3: TGTGCCAGCTTCCGGGACTCGGGGGTTCGCAATGAGCAGTTCTTC.

This clone was found a few times. The chain is built from TRBV7-6 and TRBJ1-5; D gene uncertain. V lost 5 bases to trimming and J lost 1 base, with 6 bases between them. This CDR3 is 13 amino acids long. Germline lookup yields CDR1 SGHVS and CDR2 FNYEAQ. CDR3 sequence reads: CASSRLSNQPQHF. In DNA, the CDR3 is TGTGCCAGCAGCCGCCTAAGCAATCAGCCCCAGCATTTT.

CDR3 protein: CASSVGDRGTNEQFF. The CDR3 DNA follows: TGTGCCAGCAGCGTGGGGGACAGGGGGACCAATGAGCAGTTCTTC. The chain uses TRBV9 and TRBJ2-1; TRBD1 matches 11 bases. With V trimmed by 2 bases and J by 6 bases, 4 bases remained unmatched. The germline CDR1 and CDR2 sequences are SGDLS and YYNGEE. The CDR3 is 15 amino acids.

The chain links TRBV9 to TRBJ1-1; D might be TRBD1 (5 bases). V dropped 4 bases and J dropped 6 bases, with 19 bases sitting between them. Per the germline V gene, CDR1 is SGDLS and CDR2 is YYNGEE. The CDR3 contains 15 residues. CDR3 in DNA: TGTGCCAGCAGCACCCAGGTGGGGGGTGATCCTGAAGCTTTCTTT. This gives the protein CASSTQVGGDPEAFF.

This chain links TRBV6-5 with TRBJ2-1, with TRBD1 matching over 7 bases. The V gene end was trimmed by 7 bases and the J gene end by 7 bases; junction bases not matched to a gene: 4. CDR3 length: 12 residues. CDR1 is MNHEY, CDR2 SVGAGI, per germline. CDR3 sequence reads: CASISQGNEQFF. In nucleotides, the CDR3 is TGTGCCAGCATCTCACAGGGGAATGAGCAGTTCTTC.

V is TRBV9 and J is TRBJ1-2, with a possible D match to TRBD1 (5 bases). V was pared by 9 bases and J by 6 bases, with 15 bases between. Germline CDR1 reads SGDLS; CDR2 reads YYNGEE. This CDR3 comprises 12 residues. CDR3 nucleotide sequence: TGTGCCACGTGGGGCAGGCAGAATGGCTACACCTTC. This translates into CATWGRQNGYTF.

This clone appeared a few times. The rearrangement joins TRBV6-6 to TRBJ1-5, with 11 bases fitting TRBD1. The V and J ends lost 6 bases and 0 bases, in that order; junction bases with no gene match: 4. The CDR3 runs to 16 residues. Germline lookup yields CDR1 MNHNY and CDR2 SVGAGI (reference sequence). This CDR3 reads CASRAGTGGSNQPQHF. The CDR3 coding sequence is TGTGCCAGCAGAGCAGGGACAGGGGGTAGCAATCAGCCCCAGCATTTT.

This clone showed up just once. This chain joins TRBV27 and TRBJ2-1, with D possibly matching TRBD2 (5 bases). The V gene's germline CDR1 is MNHEY and CDR2 SMNVEV (reference sequence). Trimming left V 2 bases short and J 2 bases short, with 10 bases between. The CDR3 runs to 15 residues. CDR3 nucleotides: TGTGCCAGCAGTTTAACGGGGTTCCCCTACAATGAGCAGTTCTTC. As protein: CASSLTGFPYNEQFF.

This chain joins TRBV28 and TRBJ2-2, with 9 bases matching TRBD2. In germline, CDR1 is MDHEN, CDR2 SYDVKM. This CDR3 is built from 15 residues. J gave up 3 bases and V 2 bases, and 1 base lay outside the gene matches. The CDR3 nucleotides are TGTGCCAGCAGTTTACTAGCGGGACACACCGGGGAGCTGTTTTTT. Encoded protein: CASSLLAGHTGELFF.

The chain is built from TRBV28 and TRBJ1-5; D is perhaps TRBD1 (5 bases). Germline CDR1 reads MDHEN; CDR2 reads SYDVKM. V was trimmed by 6 bases and J by 4 bases, leaving 16 bases between them. The CDR3 is 15 amino acids. The DNA of the CDR3 is TGTGCCAGCAGCTTCCGTTGGGGGGGTAATCAGCCCCAGCATTTT. It specifies CASSFRWGGNQPQHF.

J is TRBJ2-3 and V is TRBV7-9, with D possibly matching TRBD2 (6 bases). V gave up 4 bases and J gave up 0 bases, with 11 bases separating them. In germline, CDR1 is SEHNR, CDR2 FQNEAQ (reference sequence). This CDR3 comprises 15 residues. The CDR3 loop reads CASSSRLESTDTQYF. The DNA for the CDR3 is TGTGCCAGCAGCTCGAGACTAGAAAGCACAGATACGCAGTATTTT.

The CDR3 nucleotides read TGCGCCAGCAGTGGGGGGGGCGGGGAGACCCAGTACTTC. Protein product: CASSGGGGETQYF. The chain couples TRBV10-2 to TRBJ2-5; possibly TRBD2 for D (7 bases). With 4 bases removed from V and 5 bases from J, the gap between germline ends came to 11 bases. The CDR3 is 13 residues long. Germline lookup yields CDR1 WSHSY and CDR2 SAAADI.

J is TRBJ2-1 and V is TRBV11-3; the D gene is possibly TRBD2 (5 bases). Germline V gene data show CDR1 as SGHNT and CDR2 as YENEEA. The CDR3 loop spans 14 amino acids. The ends were cut back, 1 base at V and 6 bases at J, with 10 bases in the middle. The CDR3 is CASSLGASSNEQFF. The CDR3 coding sequence is TGTGCCAGCAGCTTAGGGGCTAGCTCCAATGAGCAGTTCTTC.

This clone appeared a few times. J is TRBJ2-5 and V is TRBV5-1; 9 bases are a match to TRBD1. CDR1 and CDR2 (germline): SGHRS, YFSETQ. V shed 0 bases, J shed 4 bases, and the junction held 4 bases outside the gene matches. The CDR3 consists of 15 residues. CDR3 bases: TGCGCCAGCAGCTTGGGACAGGGGGAAAGAGAGACCCAGTACTTC. Translation gives CASSLGQGERETQYF. Filled out from reference TRBV5-1 and TRBJ2-5, the complete variable domain reads KAGVTQTPRYLIKTRGQQVTLSCSPISGHRSVSWYQQTPGQGLQFLFEYFSETQRNKGNFPGRFSGRQFSNSRSEMNVSTLELGDSALYLCASSLGQGERETQYFGPGTRLLVL.

The CDR3 DNA follows: TGTGCCAGCAGCTTAACCAGGGGGCATTCACCCCTCCACTTT. Protein product: CASSLTRGHSPLHF. The rearrangement links TRBV7-9 to TRBJ1-6, with 8 bases matching TRBD1. J lost 8 bases, V lost 2 bases, and 2 bases had no gene match. CDR3 length: 14 residues. Germline V lookup: CDR1 SEHNR, CDR2 FQNEAQ (reference sequence).

The chain couples TRBV27 to TRBJ1-6; 10 nucleotides line up with TRBD1. The germline V gene encodes CDR1 MNHEY and CDR2 SMNVEV (reference sequence). The CDR3 is 14 amino acids. After removal of 4 bases from V and 9 bases from J, the junction contained 3 bases not matched to a gene. The CDR3 spells CASSSRDRGSPLHF. Here the CDR3 DNA reads TGTGCCAGCAGTTCCCGGGACAGGGGTTCACCCCTCCACTTT.

The gene calls are TRBV4-3 and TRBJ1-4; D is perhaps TRBD1 (5 bases). The CDR3 covers 14 residues. Germline CDR1 reads LGHNA; CDR2 reads YSLEER. V lost 3 bases and J 7 bases, leaving 12 bases between the germline ends. The DNA for the CDR3 is TGCGCCAGCAGCCATCCGGGGGGGGGTGAAAAACTGTTTTTT. This gives the protein CASSHPGGGEKLFF.